The 18 T cell receptor beta chains below were found in one sample sequenced in a study of T cell changes during pregnancy in multiple sclerosis. TCRdb's copy holds only in-frame clones and misses some; the assay was immunoSEQ multiplex PCR. The sample records over 50,000 clones, roughly 87% being singletons. This specimen was peripheral blood, taken in the first trimester of pregnancy. All receptors come from a female donor with multiple sclerosis, enrolled in a pregnancy study.

This clone came up once. The chain carries TRBV5-1 and TRBJ2-7; D remains unclear. The CDR3 covers 16 residues. Germline V gene data show CDR1 as SGHRS and CDR2 as YFSETQ. V was trimmed by 2 bases and J by 2 bases, leaving 17 bases between them. The CDR3 protein is CASSFSARGGPYEQYF. In DNA, the CDR3 is TGCGCCAGCAGCTTCTCTGCGCGTGGCGGCCCCTACGAGCAGTACTTC.

The V gene is TRBV5-1, the J gene TRBJ2-7; 8 nucleotides agree with TRBD1. CDR1 SGHRS and CDR2 YFSETQ come from the germline V gene. The J segment lost 6 bases and the V segment lost 0 bases, leaving 14 bases of the junction unmatched. This CDR3 is built from 17 residues. CDR3 sequence reads: CASSLVGTGSRLFEQYF. As DNA, the CDR3 is TGCGCCAGCAGCTTGGTGGGGACAGGCTCCCGGTTGTTCGAGCAGTACTTC.

The chain has TRBV28 and TRBJ2-1; 8 positions agree with TRBD2. V was clipped by 8 bases and J by 4 bases; unmatched bases: 10. Germline CDR1 is MDHEN and CDR2 is SYDVKM. This CDR3 contains 15 residues. The CDR3 DNA is TGTGCCAGCCTATTTTCTAGCGGGCATTACAATGAGCAGTTCTTC. Protein product: CASLFSSGHYNEQFF.

This sequence joins TRBV6-5 and TRBJ2-2, with unresolved D. V lost 4 bases to trimming and J lost 4 bases, with 10 bases between them. CDR1 and CDR2 (germline): MNHEY, SVGAGI. The CDR3 is 14 residues long. CDR3 loop: CASSSDRGTGELFF. The CDR3 DNA reads TGTGCCAGCAGTTCAGACCGCGGCACCGGGGAGCTGTTTTTT.

J is TRBJ2-7 and V is TRBV18; 9 nucleotides agree with TRBD1. The CDR3 has 14 amino acids. Germline V gives CDR1 KGHSH, CDR2 LQKENI. Trimming took 5 bases from V and 2 from J; bases not matched to a gene: 4. This CDR3 is CASSEGQGPYEQYF. The CDR3 DNA reads as TGTGCCAGCTCAGAGGGACAGGGTCCCTACGAGCAGTACTTC.

The gene calls are TRBV28 and TRBJ2-1; 7 bases match TRBD1. Germline V lookup: CDR1 MDHEN, CDR2 SYDVKM. The CDR3 sequence is 14 residues long. V shed 1 base and J 6 bases; nucleotides not matched to a gene: 3. The CDR3 protein is CASSLLYRGNEQFF. The CDR3 DNA follows: TGTGCCAGCAGTTTATTGTACAGGGGCAATGAGCAGTTCTTC. Based on the CDR3 plus reference TRBV28 and TRBJ2-1, the full variable domain is DVKVTQSSRYLVKRTGEKVFLECVQDMDHENMFWYRQDPGLGLRLIYFSYDVKMKEKGDIPEGYSVSREKKERFSLILESASTNQTSMYLCASSLLYRGNEQFFGPGTRLTVL.

The J gene is TRBJ1-1, the V gene TRBV2; TRBD1 matches at 7 bases. V lost 6 bases and J lost 4; bases outside the gene matches: 5. The germline V gene encodes CDR1 SNHLY and CDR2 FYNNEI. The CDR3 consists of 13 residues. The CDR3 spells CASSFDRATEAFF. Written as DNA, the CDR3 is TGTGCCAGCAGCTTTGACAGGGCCACTGAAGCTTTCTTT.

V is TRBV29-1 and J is TRBJ1-3; possible D gene TRBD1, 6 bases. This CDR3 has 13 residues. CDR1 is SQVTM and CDR2 is ANQGSEA in the germline V gene. Trimming shortened V by 7 bases and J by 3 bases, and 13 bases separated the two germline ends. CDR3: CSGIQGVGNTIYF. The CDR3 nucleotides read TGCAGCGGCATACAGGGAGTTGGAAACACCATATATTTT.

This sequence joins TRBV5-4 and TRBJ2-1; possible D gene TRBD2, 6 bases. The CDR3 loop spans 17 amino acids. The V gene lost 0 bases and the J gene lost 4 bases, with 17 bases spanning the gap. Germline V gene data show CDR1 as SGHNT and CDR2 as YYREEE (reference sequence). The CDR3 loop is CASSLGSPSEQYNEQFF. CDR3 bases: TGTGCCAGCAGCTTGGGGTCGCCTAGCGAACAATACAATGAGCAGTTCTTC.

This clone has only one observation. The gene calls are TRBV10-2 and TRBJ2-7; 11 nucleotides align to TRBD2. Germline loops: CDR1 WSHSY, CDR2 SAAADI. The CDR3 has 16 residues. V dropped 3 bases and J dropped 7; count of bases not matched to a gene: 11. The CDR3 protein is CASSDRATSGSLEQYF. The CDR3, as DNA: TGCGCCAGCAGTGACAGGGCTACTAGCGGGAGTTTAGAGCAGTACTTC.

This clone was recorded once. The chain links TRBV6-6 to TRBJ1-5; 7 bases align to TRBD1. Germline assignment: CDR1 MNHNY and CDR2 SVGAGI (reference sequence). The CDR3 length is 13 residues. V was clipped by 6 bases and J by 7 bases; unmatched bases: 6. The DNA of the CDR3 is TGTGCCAGCAGCCAACCAGGGGGACAGCCCCAGCATTTT. Translation: CASSQPGGQPQHF.

The J gene is TRBJ1-2, the V gene TRBV6-4; D is uncertain. Trimming took 2 bases from V and 0 from J, leaving 7 bases between them. Germline-derived CDR1 and CDR2 are MRHNA and SNTAGT. This CDR3 has 14 residues. The CDR3 nucleotides read TGTGCCAGCAGTGACAGGAGCGCTAACTATGGCTACACCTTC. Its translation: CASSDRSANYGYTF.

The chain uses TRBV5-5 and TRBJ1-2, with a tentative D call TRBD1 (6 bases). V shed 4 bases and J shed 7 bases, with 20 bases lying between them. Germline V gives CDR1 SGHKS, CDR2 YYEKEE (reference sequence). CDR3 length: 15 amino acids. The CDR3 DNA reads TGTGCCAGCAGCGCGTTCCCAACAGGGTTATCTGGCTACACCTTC. Amino acids: CASSAFPTGLSGYTF.

CDR3 in DNA: TGTGCCAGCAGCGATCGGGGATGGAAGTTCTTC. It is translated as CASSDRGWKFF. The chain uses TRBV9 and TRBJ2-1, with D tentatively TRBD2 (5 bases). The CDR3 has 11 residues. CDR1 and CDR2 (germline): SGDLS, YYNGEE. With 3 bases removed from V and 14 bases from J, the gap between germline ends came to 12 bases.

The genes are TRBV27 and TRBJ1-1; 7 positions agree with TRBD1. The V segment lost 5 bases and the J segment 8 bases; nucleotides outside the gene matches: 5. The CDR3 covers 12 residues. Per germline, CDR1 MNHEY and CDR2 SMNVEV (reference sequence). CDR3 region: CASSPTTGEAFF. CDR3 nucleotides: TGTGCCAGCAGTCCAACGACAGGGGAAGCTTTCTTT.

This clone was detected only once. The chain is built from TRBV4-1 and TRBJ2-1; D call uncertain. CDR1 and CDR2 (germline): MGHRA, YSYEKL. V lost 2 bases and J lost 6, with 17 bases in between. The length of the CDR3 is 16 residues. The CDR3 spells CASSQILVPSVNEQFF. The CDR3, as DNA: TGCGCCAGCAGCCAAATCCTAGTACCCTCTGTCAATGAGCAGTTCTTC.

The chain is built from TRBV7-2 and TRBJ2-7; no clear D gene. Deletions cut 5 bases from V and 0 bases from J, with 14 bases between. The germline CDR1 and CDR2 sequences are SGHTA and FQGNSA. This CDR3 spans 15 amino acids. The CDR3, as DNA: TGTGCCAGCAGCGATTTCAGAAGGAGCTCCTACGAGCAGTACTTC. Protein sequence: CASSDFRRSSYEQYF.

The V and J genes are TRBV20-1 and TRBJ2-5; TRBD1 matches at 7 bases. The CDR3 is made up of 11 amino acids. Trimming removed 6 bases from V and 5 bases from J; junction bases left unmatched: 3. Germline lookup yields CDR1 DFQATT and CDR2 SNEGSKA (reference sequence). CDR3 in DNA: TGCAGTGCCGGGACAGAGGAGACCCAGTACTTC. Its translation is CSAGTEETQYF.